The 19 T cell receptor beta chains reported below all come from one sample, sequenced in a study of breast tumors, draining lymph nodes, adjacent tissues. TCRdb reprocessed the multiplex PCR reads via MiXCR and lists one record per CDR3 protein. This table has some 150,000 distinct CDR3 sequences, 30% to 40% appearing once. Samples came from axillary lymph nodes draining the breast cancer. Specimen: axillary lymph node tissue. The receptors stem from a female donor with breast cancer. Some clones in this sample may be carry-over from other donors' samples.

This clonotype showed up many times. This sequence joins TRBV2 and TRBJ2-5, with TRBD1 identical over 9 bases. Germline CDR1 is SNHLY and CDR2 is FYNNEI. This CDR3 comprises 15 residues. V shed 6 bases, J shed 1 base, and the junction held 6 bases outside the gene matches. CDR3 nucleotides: TGTGCCAGCAGGAAATCGACAGGGGGCCAAGAGACCCAGTACTTC. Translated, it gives CASRKSTGGQETQYF.

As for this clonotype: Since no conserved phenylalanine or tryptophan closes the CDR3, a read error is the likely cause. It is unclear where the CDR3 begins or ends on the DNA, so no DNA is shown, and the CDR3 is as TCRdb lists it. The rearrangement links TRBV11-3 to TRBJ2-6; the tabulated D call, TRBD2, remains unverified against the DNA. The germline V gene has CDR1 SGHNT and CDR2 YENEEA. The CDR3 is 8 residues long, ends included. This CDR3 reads CASSFLAG.

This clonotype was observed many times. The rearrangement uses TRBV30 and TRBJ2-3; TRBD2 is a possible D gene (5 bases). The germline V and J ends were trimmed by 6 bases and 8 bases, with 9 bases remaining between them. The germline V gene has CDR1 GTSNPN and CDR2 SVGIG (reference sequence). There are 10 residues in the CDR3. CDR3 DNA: TGTGCCTGTGCACGGGGTACGCAGTATTTT. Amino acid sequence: CACARGTQYF.

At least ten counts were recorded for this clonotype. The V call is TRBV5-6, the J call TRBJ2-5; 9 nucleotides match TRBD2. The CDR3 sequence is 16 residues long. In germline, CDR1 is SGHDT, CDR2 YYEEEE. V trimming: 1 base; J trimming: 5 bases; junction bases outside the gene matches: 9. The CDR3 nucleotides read TGTGCCAGCAGCTTGAAGGGTAGCGGGAGATGGGAGACCCAGTACTTC. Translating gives CASSLKGSGRWETQYF.

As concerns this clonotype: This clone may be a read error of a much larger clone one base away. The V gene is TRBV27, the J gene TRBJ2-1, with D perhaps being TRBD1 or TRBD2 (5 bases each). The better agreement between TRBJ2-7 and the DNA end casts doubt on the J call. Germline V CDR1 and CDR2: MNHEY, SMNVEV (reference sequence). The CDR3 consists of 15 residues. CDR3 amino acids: CASSKGDAGANEQYF. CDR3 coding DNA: TGTGCCAGCAGTAAAGGGGACGCCGGGGCCAATGAGCAGTACTTC.

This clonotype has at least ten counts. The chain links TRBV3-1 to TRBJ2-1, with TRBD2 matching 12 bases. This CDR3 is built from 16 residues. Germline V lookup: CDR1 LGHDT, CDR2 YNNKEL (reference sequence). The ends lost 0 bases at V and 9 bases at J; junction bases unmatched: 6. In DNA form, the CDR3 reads TGTGCCAGCAGCCAAGATAGACTAGCGGGGGTTAGTGAGCAGTTCTTC. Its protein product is CASSQDRLAGVSEQFF.

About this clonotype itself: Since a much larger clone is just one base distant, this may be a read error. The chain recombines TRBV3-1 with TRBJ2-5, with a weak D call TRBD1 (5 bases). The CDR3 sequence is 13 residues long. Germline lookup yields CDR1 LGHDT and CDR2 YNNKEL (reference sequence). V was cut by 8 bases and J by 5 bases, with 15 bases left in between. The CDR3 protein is CASCNSRQETQYF. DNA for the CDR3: TGTGCCAGCTGCAATAGCAGACAGGAGACCCAGTACTTC.

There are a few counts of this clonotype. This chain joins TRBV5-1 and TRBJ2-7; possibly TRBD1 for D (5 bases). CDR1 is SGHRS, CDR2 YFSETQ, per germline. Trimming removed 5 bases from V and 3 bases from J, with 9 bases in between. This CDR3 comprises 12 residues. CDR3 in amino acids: CASRTDNYEQYF. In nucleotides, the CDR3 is TGCGCCAGCAGAACGGACAACTACGAGCAGTACTTC.

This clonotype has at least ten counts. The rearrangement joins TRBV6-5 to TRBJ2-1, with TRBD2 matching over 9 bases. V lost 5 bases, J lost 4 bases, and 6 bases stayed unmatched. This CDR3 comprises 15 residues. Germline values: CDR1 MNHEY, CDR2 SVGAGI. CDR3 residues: CASSVAGEGYNEQFF. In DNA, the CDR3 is TGTGCCAGCAGTGTAGCGGGAGAAGGTTACAATGAGCAGTTCTTC.

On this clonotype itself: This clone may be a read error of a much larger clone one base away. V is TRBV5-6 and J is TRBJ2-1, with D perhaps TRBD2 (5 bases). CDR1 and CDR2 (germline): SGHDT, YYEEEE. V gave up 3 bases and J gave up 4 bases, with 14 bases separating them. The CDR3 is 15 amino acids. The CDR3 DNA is TGTGCCAGCAGCTGGACGCGGGCCGGTTACAATGAGCAGTTCTTC. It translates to CASSWTRAGYNEQFF. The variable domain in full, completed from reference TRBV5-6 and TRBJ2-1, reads DAGVTQSPTHLIKTRGQQVTLRCSPKSGHDTVSWYQQALGQGPQFIFQYYEEEERQRGNFPDRFSGHQFPNYSSELNVNALLLGDSALYLCASSWTRAGYNEQFFGPGTRLTVL.

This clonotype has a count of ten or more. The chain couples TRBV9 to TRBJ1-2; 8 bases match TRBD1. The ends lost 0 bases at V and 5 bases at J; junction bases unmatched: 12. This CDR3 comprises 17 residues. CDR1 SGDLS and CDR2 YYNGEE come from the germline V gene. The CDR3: CASSVATGGGFLYGYTF. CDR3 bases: TGTGCCAGCAGCGTAGCTACAGGGGGGGGGTTTTTATATGGCTACACCTTC.

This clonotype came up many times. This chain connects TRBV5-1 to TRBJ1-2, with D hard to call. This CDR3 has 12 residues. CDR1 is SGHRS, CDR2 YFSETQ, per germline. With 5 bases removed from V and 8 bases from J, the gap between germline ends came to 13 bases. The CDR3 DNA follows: TGCGCCAGCAGATGGGTCATTTGCGGCTACACCTTC. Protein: CASRWVICGYTF.

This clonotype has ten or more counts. CDR3 nucleotide sequence: TGTGCCATCAGCCCCGATAGCGGGGAGGGAGATACGCAGTATTTT. Protein: CAISPDSGEGDTQYF. The V gene is TRBV10-3, the J gene TRBJ2-3; 8 bases match TRBD2. CDR3 length: 15 amino acids. Germline V gene lookup returns CDR1 ENHRY and CDR2 SYGVKD. The V segment lost 6 bases and the J segment 5 bases; nucleotides outside the gene matches: 10.

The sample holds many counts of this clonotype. Written as DNA, the CDR3 is TGCGCCAGCAGCCAAGTGGCTTCTGGCAATCAGCCCCAGCATTTT. Protein product: CASSQVASGNQPQHF. The chain is built from TRBV4-1 and TRBJ1-5, with D uncertain. The length of the CDR3 is 15 residues. Germline V gene data show CDR1 as MGHRA and CDR2 as YSYEKL. Trimming stripped 1 base from V and 2 bases from J, with 9 bases between.

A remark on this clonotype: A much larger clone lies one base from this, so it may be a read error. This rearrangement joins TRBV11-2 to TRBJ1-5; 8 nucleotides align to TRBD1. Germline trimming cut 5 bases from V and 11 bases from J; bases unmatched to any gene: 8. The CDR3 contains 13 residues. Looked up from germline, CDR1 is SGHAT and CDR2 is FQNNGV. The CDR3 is CASSPGQGTTQHF. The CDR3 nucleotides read TGTGCCAGCAGCCCTGGACAGGGCACGACCCAGCATTTT.

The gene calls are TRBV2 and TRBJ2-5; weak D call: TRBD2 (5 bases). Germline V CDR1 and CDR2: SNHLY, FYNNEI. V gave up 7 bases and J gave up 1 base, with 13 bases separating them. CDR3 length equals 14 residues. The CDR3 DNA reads TGTGCCAGCACGAGGGTGGAGACCCAAGAGACCCAGTACTTC. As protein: CASTRVETQETQYF. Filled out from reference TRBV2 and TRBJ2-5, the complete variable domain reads EPEVTQTPSHQVTQMGQEVILRCVPISNHLYFYWYRQILGQKVEFLVSFYNNEISEKSEIFDDQFSVERPDGSNFTLKIRSTKLEDSAMYFCASTRVETQETQYFGPGTRLLVL.

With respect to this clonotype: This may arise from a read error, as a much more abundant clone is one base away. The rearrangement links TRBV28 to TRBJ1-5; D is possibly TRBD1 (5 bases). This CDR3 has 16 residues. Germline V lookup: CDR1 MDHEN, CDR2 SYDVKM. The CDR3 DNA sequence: TGTGCCAGCAGTCTCAGTCGGGGACCGAGCAATCGGCCCCAGCATTTT. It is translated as CASSLSRGPSNRPQHF.

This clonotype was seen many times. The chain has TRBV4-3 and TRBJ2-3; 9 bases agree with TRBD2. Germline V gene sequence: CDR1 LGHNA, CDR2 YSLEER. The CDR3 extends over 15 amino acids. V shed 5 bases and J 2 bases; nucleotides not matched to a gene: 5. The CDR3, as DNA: TGCGCCAGCAGCGCAGGACTAGCGCTCACAGATACGCAGTATTTT. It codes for CASSAGLALTDTQYF.

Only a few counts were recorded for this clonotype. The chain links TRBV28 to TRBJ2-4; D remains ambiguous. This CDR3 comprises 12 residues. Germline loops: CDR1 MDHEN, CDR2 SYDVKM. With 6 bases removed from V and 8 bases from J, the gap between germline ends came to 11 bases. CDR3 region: CASSSDLHIQYF. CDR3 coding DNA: TGTGCCAGCAGCTCCGACCTACACATTCAGTACTTC.